This T cell receptor (beta chain) was identified in a study of radiotherapy plus CTLA-4 blockade in lung cancer. Study overall: Across the patients, objective responses occurred in approximately 19%, and disease control in 30% to 40%. The study, taken as a whole, reports: With interferon-beta, early dynamics of blood T cell clones were reported to best predict response. Radiotherapy was combined with ipilimumab, and tumor-derived TCR clones then expanded in blood.

Receiving focal radiation plus CTLA-4 blockade with ipilimumab were patients who had chemo-refractory metastatic non-small-cell lung cancer. This clone came up a few times. Antigen specificity is unknown. The germline V gene encodes CDR1 SQVTM and CDR2 ANQGSEA. CDR3 length equals 13 residues. The V end was cut by 8 bases, the J end by 4 bases, with 17 bases between. Profiled with immunoSEQ multiplex PCR; TCRdb holds only in-frame clones, not every one. The sample lists around 59,000 clones; 70% to 80% were seen once. The material was peripheral blood, obtained from a patient treated with radiotherapy plus ipilimumab. This sequence was found in a human donor with non-small cell lung cancer whose response to radiotherapy plus ipilimumab could not be evaluated. This rearrangement joins TRBV29-1 to TRBJ1-2; maybe TRBD1 (6 bases). CDR3 DNA sequence: TGCAGCAGCACCTTACAGGGAAGCTATGGCTACACCTTC. Its translation: CSSTLQGSYGYTF.